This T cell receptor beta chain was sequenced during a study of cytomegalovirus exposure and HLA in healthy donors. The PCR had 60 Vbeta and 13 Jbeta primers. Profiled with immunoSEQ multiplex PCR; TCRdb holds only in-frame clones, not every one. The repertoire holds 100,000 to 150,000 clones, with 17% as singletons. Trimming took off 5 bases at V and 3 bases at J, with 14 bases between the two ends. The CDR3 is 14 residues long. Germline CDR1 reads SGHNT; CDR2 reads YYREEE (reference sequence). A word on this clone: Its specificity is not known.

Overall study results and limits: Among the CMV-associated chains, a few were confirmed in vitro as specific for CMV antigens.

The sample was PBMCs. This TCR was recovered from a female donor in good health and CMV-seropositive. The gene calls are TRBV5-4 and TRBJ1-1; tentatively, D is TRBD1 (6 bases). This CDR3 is CASSIRGMDTEAFF. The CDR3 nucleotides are TGTGCCAGCAGTATCAGGGGTATGGACACTGAAGCTTTCTTT. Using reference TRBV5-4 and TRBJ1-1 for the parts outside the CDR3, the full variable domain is ETGVTQSPTHLIKTRGQQVTLRCSSQSGHNTVSWYQQALGQGPQFIFQYYREEENGRGNFPPRFSGLQFPNYSSELNVNALELDDSALYLCASSIRGMDTEAFFGQGTRLTVV.